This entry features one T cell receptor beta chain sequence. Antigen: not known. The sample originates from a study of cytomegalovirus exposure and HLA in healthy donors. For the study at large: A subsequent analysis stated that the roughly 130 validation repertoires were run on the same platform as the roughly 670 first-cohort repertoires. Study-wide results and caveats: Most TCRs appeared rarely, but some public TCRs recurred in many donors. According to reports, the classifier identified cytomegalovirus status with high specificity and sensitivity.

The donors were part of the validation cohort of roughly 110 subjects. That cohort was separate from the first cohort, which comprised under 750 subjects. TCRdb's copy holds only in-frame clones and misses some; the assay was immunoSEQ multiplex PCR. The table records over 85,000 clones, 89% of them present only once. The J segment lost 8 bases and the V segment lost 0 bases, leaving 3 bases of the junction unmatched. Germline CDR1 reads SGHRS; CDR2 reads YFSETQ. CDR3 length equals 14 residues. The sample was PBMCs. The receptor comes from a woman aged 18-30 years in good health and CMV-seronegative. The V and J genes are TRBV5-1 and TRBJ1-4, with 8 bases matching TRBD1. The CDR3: CASSLGQGTEKLFF. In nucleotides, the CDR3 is TGCGCCAGCAGCTTGGGACAGGGGACGGAAAAACTGTTTTTT.